This T cell receptor (beta chain) comes out of a study of blood T cells in healthy people across ages. This clonotype appeared many times. The target antigen is unknown. Findings and caveats of the study: Naive and antigen-experienced cells could not be conclusively compared, given unsorted PBMCs. Older age coincided with a roughly linear decline in TCR beta diversity per million T cells.

Isolated PBMCs totaled at least 7 million in each sample. With a J-beta primer mix and a sample-barcoded 5' primer, a second PCR ran about 6 to 11 cycles. MiXCR, run by TCRdb on the 5' RACE reads, gives a single entry per CDR3 protein. The sample contains 550,000 to 700,000 distinct CDR3 sequences, approximately 30% of which appear only once. Per germline, CDR1 SQVTM and CDR2 ANQGSEA. V lost 7 bases, J lost 4 bases, and 19 bases lay in between. The CDR3 is 14 residues long. The chain combines TRBV29-1 with TRBJ1-1, with D possibly being TRBD1 (5 bases). This sequence was found in a woman in her sixties or seventies in good health. The specimen was blood. The CDR3 coding sequence is TGCAGCGGCCAGCGGGGGGGAGGTGGCACTGAAGCTTTCTTT. This codes for CSGQRGGGGTEAFF.